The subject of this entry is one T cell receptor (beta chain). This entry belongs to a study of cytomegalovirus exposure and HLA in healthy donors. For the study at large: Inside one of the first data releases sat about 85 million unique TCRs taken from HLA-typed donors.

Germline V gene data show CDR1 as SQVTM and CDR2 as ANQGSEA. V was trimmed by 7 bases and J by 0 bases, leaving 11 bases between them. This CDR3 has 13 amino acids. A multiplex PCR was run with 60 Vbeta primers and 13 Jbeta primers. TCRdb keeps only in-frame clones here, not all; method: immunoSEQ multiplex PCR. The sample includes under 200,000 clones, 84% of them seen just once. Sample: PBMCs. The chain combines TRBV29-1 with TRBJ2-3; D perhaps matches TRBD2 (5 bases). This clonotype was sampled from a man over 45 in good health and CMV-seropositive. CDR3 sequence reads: CSARGQSTDTQYF. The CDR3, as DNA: TGCAGCGCCCGGGGTCAAAGCACAGATACGCAGTATTTT.